The 12 T cell receptor beta chains below come from one sample, sequenced in a study of cytomegalovirus exposure and HLA in healthy donors (dated by TCRdb to the late 2010s). The library was generated by the immunoSEQ multiplex PCR assay. The multiplex PCR relied on a mix of 60 forward primers for TCR Vbeta segments and 13 reverse primers for TCR Jbeta segments. TCRdb stores this immuneACCESS table with in-frame sequences only. Part of the clones is absent; in the studies checked, under half of the shortfall reflects unresolved V genes, and no reason is known for the rest. The sample yields some 200,000 clones; more than 60% were counted once. Roughly 0.22% of the sample goes to the ten largest clones. The sequenced sample consisted of PBMCs. All receptors come from a girl aged 2-9 years in good health and CMV-seronegative.

The chain is built from TRBV7-8 and TRBJ2-1, with D perhaps TRBD1 (6 bases). The V end lost 1 base, the J end lost 10 bases, and 8 bases lay between the germline ends. The CDR3 has 12 residues. Germline V gene sequence: CDR1 SGHVS, CDR2 FQNEAQ. CDR3 nucleotides: TGTGCCAGCAGCTTAGATACAGGGGAGCAGTTCTTC. Translated: CASSLDTGEQFF.

This rearrangement joins TRBV5-1 to TRBJ2-1, with 10 nucleotides matching TRBD1. Germline trimming cut 5 bases from V and 4 bases from J; bases unmatched to any gene: 3. The CDR3 length is 14 residues. Germline CDR1 and CDR2: SGHRS and YFSETQ. The CDR3 DNA follows: TGCGCCAGCAGGGGACAGGGGCTTTACAATGAGCAGTTCTTC. It translates to CASRGQGLYNEQFF. Based on the CDR3 plus reference TRBV5-1 and TRBJ2-1, the full variable domain is KAGVTQTPRYLIKTRGQQVTLSCSPISGHRSVSWYQQTPGQGLQFLFEYFSETQRNKGNFPGRFSGRQFSNSRSEMNVSTLELGDSALYLCASRGQGLYNEQFFGPGTRLTVL.

The chain has TRBV5-1 and TRBJ2-1; TRBD2 might be the D (6 bases). V was shortened by 4 bases and J by 0 bases, with 11 bases between the two germline ends. This CDR3 comprises 15 residues. Germline CDR1 and CDR2: SGHRS and YFSETQ. The CDR3 loop is CASSRMGGSYNEQFF. The CDR3 DNA is TGCGCCAGCAGCAGAATGGGGGGCTCCTACAATGAGCAGTTCTTC.

This clone was detected only once. The genes are TRBV5-4 and TRBJ2-7, with 9 bases that match TRBD1. Germline loops: CDR1 SGHNT, CDR2 YYREEE (reference sequence). The CDR3 has 13 residues. V trimming: 5 bases; J trimming: 4 bases; junction bases outside the gene matches: 4. The CDR3 protein is CASRFGTGYEQYF. CDR3 coding DNA: TGTGCCAGCAGATTTGGGACAGGGTACGAGCAGTACTTC.

The table lists this clone with a few counts. The chain links TRBV7-9 to TRBJ1-2; 12 bases are shared with TRBD1. The CDR3 is made up of 17 amino acids. The germline V gene encodes CDR1 SEHNR and CDR2 FQNEAQ (reference sequence). V dropped 6 bases and J dropped 7; count of bases not matched to a gene: 15. The CDR3 loop is CASSYNVRDRGPGGYTF. CDR3 DNA sequence: TGTGCCAGCAGTTACAACGTCCGGGACAGGGGGCCCGGTGGCTACACCTTC.

This chain uses TRBV5-1 with TRBJ2-1, with D unclear. The CDR3 is 12 amino acids. Trimming stripped 0 bases from V and 8 bases from J, with 6 bases between. Germline CDR1 SGHRS, CDR2 YFSETQ. This CDR3 reads CASSLERDEQFF. For the CDR3, the DNA is TGCGCCAGCAGCTTGGAGCGCGATGAGCAGTTCTTC.

This chain connects TRBV7-9 to TRBJ2-7, with TRBD1 identical over 7 bases. Trimming cost V 4 bases and J 6 bases; bases outside gene matches: 9. The CDR3 spans 14 residues. CDR1 is SEHNR and CDR2 is FQNEAQ in the germline V gene (reference sequence). The CDR3 loop reads CASSSTKYRGEQYF. CDR3 nucleotide sequence: TGTGCCAGCAGCTCGACGAAGTACAGGGGCGAGCAGTACTTC. Looking up the rest from reference TRBV7-9 and TRBJ2-7 gives the full variable domain: DTGVSQNPRHKITKRGQNVTFRCDPISEHNRLYWYRQTLGQGPEFLTYFQNEAQLEKSRLLSDRFSAERPKGSFSTLEIQRTEQGDSAMYLCASSSTKYRGEQYFGPGTRLTVT.

This clone was counted a few times. The gene calls are TRBV29-1 and TRBJ1-2; 10 nucleotides agree with TRBD1. This CDR3 is built from 12 residues. Germline CDR1 is SQVTM and CDR2 is ANQGSEA. Trimming took 6 bases from V and 8 from J; bases not matched to a gene: 6. The CDR3 sequence is CSVGQGRGGYTF. CDR3 bases: TGCAGCGTGGGACAGGGGAGAGGAGGCTACACCTTC.

This clone was seen just once. The rearrangement joins TRBV6-1 to TRBJ2-4; no reliable D call. This CDR3 spans 11 amino acids. From germline, CDR1 is MNHNS and CDR2 SASEGT. V was shortened by 6 bases and J by 9 bases, with 9 bases between the two germline ends. The CDR3 DNA follows: TGTGCCAGCAGAGAGATGGTCATTCAGTACTTC. Protein sequence: CASREMVIQYF.

The chain employs TRBV19 and TRBJ2-5, with D maybe TRBD2 (6 bases). The CDR3 length is 14 residues. Germline CDR1 is LNHDA and CDR2 is SQIVND (reference sequence). Between the trimmed V and J ends, which lost 5 bases and 4 bases, there was a span of 14 bases. Written as DNA, the CDR3 is TGTGCCAGTAGTCCGGGACTGACGGGAGAGACCCAGTACTTC. Translated: CASSPGLTGETQYF. Drawing the rest from reference TRBV19 and TRBJ2-5, the complete variable domain is DGGITQSPKYLFRKEGQNVTLSCEQNLNHDAMYWYRQDPGQGLRLIYYSQIVNDFQKGDIAEGYSVSREKKESFPLTVTSAQKNPTAFYLCASSPGLTGETQYFGPGTRLLVL.

The genes are TRBV2 and TRBJ1-2; 7 bases map to TRBD1. Germline V gene lookup returns CDR1 SNHLY and CDR2 FYNNEI. Losses at the gene ends were 7 bases for V and 7 bases for J; bases not matched to a gene: 12. This CDR3 has 14 residues. In DNA, the CDR3 is TGTGCCAGCAATCGACAGGGTGGGGTCGGTGGCTACACCTTC. Protein product: CASNRQGGVGGYTF. Using reference TRBV2 and TRBJ1-2 for the parts outside the CDR3, the full variable domain is EPEVTQTPSHQVTQMGQEVILRCVPISNHLYFYWYRQILGQKVEFLVSFYNNEISEKSEIFDDQFSVERPDGSNFTLKIRSTKLEDSAMYFCASNRQGGVGGYTFGSGTRLTVV.

This clone was seen a handful of times. The chain carries TRBV2 and TRBJ2-7, with TRBD1 matching over 9 bases. V lost 8 bases, J lost 5 bases, and 7 bases stayed unmatched. Germline values: CDR1 SNHLY, CDR2 FYNNEI. The CDR3 runs 13 residues. The CDR3 sequence: CASRDRVFDEQYF. CDR3 in DNA: TGTGCCAGCCGGGACAGGGTGTTCGACGAGCAGTACTTC.